This T cell receptor (beta chain) is drawn from a study of cytomegalovirus exposure and HLA in healthy donors. 13 Jbeta primers and 60 Vbeta primers were used for the PCR. Clones were read by immunoSEQ multiplex PCR, and TCRdb kept only the in-frame ones, dropping some. Of some 200,000 clones listed, around 64% are singletons. The study, taken as a whole, reports: TCR sequences were mostly rare, though some public TCRs occurred in many donors.

On this clone itself: Its target is not known.

CDR3 length equals 18 residues. V shed 0 bases and J 4 bases; nucleotides not matched to a gene: 15. Germline V gene data show CDR1 as MGHRA and CDR2 as YSYEKL. This sequence joins TRBV4-1 and TRBJ2-7, with 7 positions matching TRBD1. Sequencing was performed on PBMCs. The source of this sequence is a man aged 40-55 years in good health and CMV-seropositive. The CDR3 nucleotides read TGCGCCAGCAGCCAAGAATTAACAGGGGTCCCGAAGAGGTACGAGCAGTACTTC. Encoded protein: CASSQELTGVPKRYEQYF.